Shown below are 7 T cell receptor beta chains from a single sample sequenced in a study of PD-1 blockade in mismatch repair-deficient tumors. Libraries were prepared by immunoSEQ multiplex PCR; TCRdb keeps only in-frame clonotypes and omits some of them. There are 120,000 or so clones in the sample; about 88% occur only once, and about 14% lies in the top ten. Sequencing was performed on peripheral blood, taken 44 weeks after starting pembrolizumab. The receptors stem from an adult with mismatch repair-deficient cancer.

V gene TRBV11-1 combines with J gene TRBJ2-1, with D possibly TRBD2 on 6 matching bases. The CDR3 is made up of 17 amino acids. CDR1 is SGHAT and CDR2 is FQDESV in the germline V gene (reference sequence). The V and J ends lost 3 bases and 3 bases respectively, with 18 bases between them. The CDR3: CASSFENWGAGYNEQFF. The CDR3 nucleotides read TGTGCCAGCAGCTTCGAAAACTGGGGAGCGGGCTACAATGAGCAGTTCTTC.

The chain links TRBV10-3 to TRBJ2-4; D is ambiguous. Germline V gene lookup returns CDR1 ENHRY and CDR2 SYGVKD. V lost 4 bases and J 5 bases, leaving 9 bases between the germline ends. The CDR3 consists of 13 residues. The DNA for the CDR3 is TGTGCCATCAGTGCGCCGCAGGAAAACATTCAGTACTTC. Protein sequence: CAISAPQENIQYF.

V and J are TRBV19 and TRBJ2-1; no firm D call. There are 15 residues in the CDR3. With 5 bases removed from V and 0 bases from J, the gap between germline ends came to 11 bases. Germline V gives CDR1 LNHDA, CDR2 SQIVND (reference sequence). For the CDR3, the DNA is TGTGCCAGTAGTCCTCCCCCTAGCTCCTACAATGAGCAGTTCTTC. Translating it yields CASSPPPSSYNEQFF.

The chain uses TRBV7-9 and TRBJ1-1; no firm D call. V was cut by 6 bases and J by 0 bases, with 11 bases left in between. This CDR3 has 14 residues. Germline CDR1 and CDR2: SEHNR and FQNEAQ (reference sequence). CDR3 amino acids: CASRPGSMNTEAFF. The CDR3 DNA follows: TGTGCCAGCAGACCGGGGTCCATGAACACTGAAGCTTTCTTT.

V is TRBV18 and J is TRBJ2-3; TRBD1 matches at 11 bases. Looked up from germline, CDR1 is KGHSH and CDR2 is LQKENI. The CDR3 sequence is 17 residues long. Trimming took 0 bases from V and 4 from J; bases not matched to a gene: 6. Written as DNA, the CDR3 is TGTGCCAGCTCACCACCGGGGACAGGGGGTTTCGCAGATACGCAGTATTTT. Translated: CASSPPGTGGFADTQYF.

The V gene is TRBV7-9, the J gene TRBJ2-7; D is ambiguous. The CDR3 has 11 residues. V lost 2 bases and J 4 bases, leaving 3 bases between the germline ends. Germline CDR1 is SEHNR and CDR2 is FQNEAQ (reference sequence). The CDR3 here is CASSLFYEQYF. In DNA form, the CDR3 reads TGTGCCAGCAGCTTATTTTACGAGCAGTACTTC.

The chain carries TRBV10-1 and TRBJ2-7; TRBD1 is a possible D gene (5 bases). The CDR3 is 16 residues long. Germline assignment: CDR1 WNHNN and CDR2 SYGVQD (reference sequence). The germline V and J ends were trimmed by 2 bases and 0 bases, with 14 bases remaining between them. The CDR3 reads CASSERKTAFSYEQYF. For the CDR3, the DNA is TGCGCCAGCAGTGAGCGTAAGACAGCCTTCTCCTACGAGCAGTACTTC.